One sample yielded the 5 T cell receptor beta chains listed below, sequenced in a study of T-cell reconstitution after alpha-beta-depleted transplantation in children. The authors prepared the TCRbeta library with unique molecular identifiers. TCRdb reprocessed the PCR reads with MiXCR, giving one entry per CDR3 protein. The sample has some 600,000 distinct CDR3 sequences, approximately 12% seen once; the top ten hold 2.2%. The starting material was PBMCs, mostly from graft donor cells, obtained 360 days after TCRalphabeta/CD19-depleted stem cell transplant. These receptors were collected from a male patient between 10 and 17 years old who had a stem cell transplant for acute myeloid leukemia, so the T cells may come from the graft donor.

This clonotype appeared a few times. V and J are TRBV12-3 or TRBV12-4 and TRBJ2-5; 13 nucleotides align to TRBD2. The V gene end was trimmed by 6 bases and the J gene end by 4 bases; junction bases not matched to a gene: 8. The CDR3 totals 16 residues. CDR3 coding DNA: TGTGCCAGCAGCCTAAGAGGACTAGCGGGAGTAGAGACCCAGTACTTC. Its protein is CASSLRGLAGVETQYF.

The chain uses TRBV6-2 or TRBV6-3 and TRBJ2-2, with 12 positions matching TRBD2. Germline lookup yields CDR1 MNHEY and CDR2 SVGEGT. This CDR3 has 16 residues. After removal of 5 bases from V and 3 bases from J, the junction contained 4 bases not matched to a gene. The CDR3 DNA is TGTGCCAGCAGTCAACTAGCGGGAGGCGACACCGGGGAGCTGTTTTTT. Amino acids: CASSQLAGGDTGELFF.

This clonotype was seen a few times. The J gene is TRBJ2-5, the V gene TRBV12-3 or TRBV12-4; D call uncertain. V lost 7 bases, J lost 2 bases, and 11 bases lay in between. This CDR3 spans 13 amino acids. The CDR3 spells CASTSGSQETQYF. The CDR3 coding sequence is TGTGCCAGCACCTCAGGTTCACAAGAGACCCAGTACTTC.

This clonotype was seen a handful of times. This chain joins TRBV20-1 and TRBJ2-1; possibly TRBD2 for D (6 bases). The CDR3 spans 14 residues. Germline CDR1 DFQATT, CDR2 SNEGSKA (reference sequence). Trimming shortened V by 7 bases and J by 1 base, and 14 bases separated the two germline ends. The CDR3 region is CSGRDLTSYNEQFF. The DNA for the CDR3 is TGCAGTGGTAGGGACTTGACTTCCTACAATGAGCAGTTCTTC.

The sample holds a few counts of this clonotype. The gene calls are TRBV30 and TRBJ2-1, with a tentative D call TRBD2 (5 bases). V was trimmed by 0 bases and J by 2 bases, leaving 8 bases between them. The CDR3 consists of 14 residues. CDR1 and CDR2 from the germline V gene are GTSNPN and SVGIG (reference sequence). CDR3 nucleotides: TGTGCCTGGAGTGTTAGGAGGACCTACAATGAGCAGTTCTTC. Its translation is CAWSVRRTYNEQFF.